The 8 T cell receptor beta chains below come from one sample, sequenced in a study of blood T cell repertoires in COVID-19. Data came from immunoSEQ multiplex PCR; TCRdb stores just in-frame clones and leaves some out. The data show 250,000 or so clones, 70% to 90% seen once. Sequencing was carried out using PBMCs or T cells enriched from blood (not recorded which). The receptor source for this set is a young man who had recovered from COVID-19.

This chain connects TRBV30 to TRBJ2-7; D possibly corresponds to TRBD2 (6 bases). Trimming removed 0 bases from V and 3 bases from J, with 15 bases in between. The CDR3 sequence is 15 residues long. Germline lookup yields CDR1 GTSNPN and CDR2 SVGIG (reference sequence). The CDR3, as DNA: TGTGCCTGGAGTGTAGGCCCCGGGAGTGACTACGAGCAGTACTTC. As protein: CAWSVGPGSDYEQYF.

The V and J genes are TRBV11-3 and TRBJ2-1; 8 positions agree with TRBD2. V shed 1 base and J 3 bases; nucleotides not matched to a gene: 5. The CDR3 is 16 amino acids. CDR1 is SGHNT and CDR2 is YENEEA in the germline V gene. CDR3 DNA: TGTGCCAGCAGCTTAGGCGGGGGGACGAACTACAATGAGCAGTTCTTC. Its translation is CASSLGGGTNYNEQFF. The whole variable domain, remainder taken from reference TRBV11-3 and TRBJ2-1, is EAGVVQSPRYKIIEKKQPVAFWCNPISGHNTLYWYLQNLGQGPELLIRYENEEAVDDSQLPKDRFSAERLKGVDSTLKIQPAELGDSAVYLCASSLGGGTNYNEQFFGPGTRLTVL.

CDR3 sequence: CASSLGEAFYEQYF. The CDR3 DNA sequence: TGTGCCAGCAGTTTAGGCGAGGCCTTTTACGAGCAGTACTTC. The chain is built from TRBV28 and TRBJ2-7, with no clear D. From germline, CDR1 is MDHEN and CDR2 SYDVKM. Trimming stripped 2 bases from V and 4 bases from J, with 12 bases between. The CDR3 length is 14 residues.

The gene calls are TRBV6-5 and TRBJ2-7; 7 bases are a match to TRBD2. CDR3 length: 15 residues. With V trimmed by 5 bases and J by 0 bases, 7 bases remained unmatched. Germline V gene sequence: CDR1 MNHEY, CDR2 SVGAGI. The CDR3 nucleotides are TGTGCCAGCAGTACGCTAGCGGCTCACTCCTACGAGCAGTACTTC. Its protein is CASSTLAAHSYEQYF.

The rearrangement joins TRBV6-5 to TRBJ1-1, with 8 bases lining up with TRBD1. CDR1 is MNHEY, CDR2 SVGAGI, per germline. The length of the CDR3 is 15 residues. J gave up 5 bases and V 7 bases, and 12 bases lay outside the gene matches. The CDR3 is CASITSNRGGTEAFF. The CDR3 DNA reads TGTGCCAGCATCACCTCTAACAGGGGGGGGACTGAAGCTTTCTTT.

The CDR3 nucleotides are TGTGCCAGCAGCTTACAGGGGGCTTCCTACAATGAGCAGTTCTTC. Translation: CASSLQGASYNEQFF. The J gene is TRBJ2-1, the V gene TRBV5-4, with 9 bases lining up with TRBD1. The length of the CDR3 is 15 residues. Germline V lookup: CDR1 SGHNT, CDR2 YYREEE (reference sequence). V lost 2 bases, J lost 1 base, and 1 base stayed unmatched.

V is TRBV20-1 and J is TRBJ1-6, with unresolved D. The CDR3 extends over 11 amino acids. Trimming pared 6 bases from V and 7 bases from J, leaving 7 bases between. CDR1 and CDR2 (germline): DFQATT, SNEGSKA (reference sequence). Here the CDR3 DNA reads TGCAGTGCGCCGGGGAATTCACCCCTCCACTTT. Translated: CSAPGNSPLHF.

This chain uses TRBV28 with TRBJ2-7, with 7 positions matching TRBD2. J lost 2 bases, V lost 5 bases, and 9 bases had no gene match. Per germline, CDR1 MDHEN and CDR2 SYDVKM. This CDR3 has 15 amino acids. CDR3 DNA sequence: TGTGCCAGCAGTGTGGGGGGGAGGGTCGCCTACGAGCAGTACTTC. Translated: CASSVGGRVAYEQYF.